The 12 T cell receptor beta chains below come from one sample, sequenced in a study of CD4 T cells in relation to SARS-CoV-2 and coronaviruses. CD4+ T cells from unexposed donors were obtained before the COVID-19 pandemic (2011-2018). Isolation of CD4+ T cells took place after around eleven days in culture. The antigens for these receptors are not known. Generated by immunoSEQ multiplex PCR, the TCRdb table keeps only in-frame clones and is missing some. The sample yields tens of thousands of clones, 55% to 80% seen once. Sequenced: CD4+ T cells from PBMCs, cultured in vitro. Every receptor here comes from a human donor in good health.

The chain joins TRBV7-2 to TRBJ2-1, with D tentatively TRBD1 or TRBD2 (5 bases each). In germline, CDR1 is SGHTA, CDR2 FQGNSA. CDR3 length: 15 residues. The V end was cut by 7 bases, the J end by 0 bases, with 13 bases between. The CDR3 reads CASTPLGVSYNEQFF. CDR3 nucleotide sequence: TGTGCCAGCACGCCGTTGGGGGTCTCCTACAATGAGCAGTTCTTC.

This chain links TRBV7-2 with TRBJ2-7; D remains unclear. The germline V gene has CDR1 SGHTA and CDR2 FQGNSA. This CDR3 contains 15 residues. Trimming shortened V by 1 base and J by 1 base, and 11 bases separated the two germline ends. The CDR3 spells CASSLDSVGSYEQYF. Written as DNA, the CDR3 is TGTGCCAGCAGCTTAGACAGTGTTGGTTCCTACGAGCAGTACTTC.

V gene TRBV10-3 combines with J gene TRBJ2-3; D tentatively reads TRBD1 or TRBD2 (6 bases each). The CDR3 is made up of 14 amino acids. With 8 bases removed from V and 3 bases from J, the gap between germline ends came to 15 bases. Germline V gene sequence: CDR1 ENHRY, CDR2 SYGVKD. This chain's CDR3 is CAIGPSGATDTQYF. The CDR3 DNA reads as TGTGCCATCGGGCCGTCGGGGGCAACAGATACGCAGTATTTT.

The V and J genes are TRBV2 and TRBJ2-7; D is perhaps TRBD1 (6 bases). Looked up from germline, CDR1 is SNHLY and CDR2 is FYNNEI. The CDR3 runs to 12 residues. Trimming cost V 6 bases and J 6 bases, with 12 bases left between them. This CDR3 is CASRQDSLEQYF. CDR3 DNA: TGTGCCAGCAGACAGGACAGCCTCGAGCAGTACTTC.

The rearrangement uses TRBV10-3 and TRBJ1-1, with 8 bases that match TRBD1. CDR1 ENHRY and CDR2 SYGVKD come from the germline V gene. J was trimmed by 1 base and V by 10 bases; bases with no gene match: 8. The CDR3 is 14 amino acids. CDR3 sequence reads: CATRTGRENTEAFF. Written as DNA, the CDR3 is TGTGCCACCCGGACAGGGAGGGAGAACACTGAAGCTTTCTTT.

This clone was seen a single time. This rearrangement joins TRBV29-1 to TRBJ2-2; D gene unclear. The germline V gene has CDR1 SQVTM and CDR2 ANQGSEA. The V end was cut by 5 bases, the J end by 1 base, with 14 bases between. The length of the CDR3 is 15 residues. The CDR3 loop is CSVWDHSKNTGELFF. Here the CDR3 DNA reads TGCAGCGTTTGGGATCACAGTAAGAACACCGGGGAGCTGTTTTTT.

The CDR3 sequence: CASSSPGLADSYNEQFF. For the CDR3, the DNA is TGTGCCAGCAGTTCGCCCGGACTAGCGGACTCCTACAATGAGCAGTTCTTC. The V gene is TRBV27, the J gene TRBJ2-1; 10 nucleotides match TRBD2. This CDR3 has 17 amino acids. J gave up 0 bases and V 4 bases, and 6 bases lay outside the gene matches. Germline-derived CDR1 and CDR2 are MNHEY and SMNVEV (reference sequence).

The sample holds a few counts of this clone. The rearrangement joins TRBV4-1 to TRBJ2-1; perhaps TRBD2 as D (6 bases). The V gene lost 1 base and the J gene lost 12 bases, with 13 bases spanning the gap. CDR1 and CDR2 from the germline V gene are MGHRA and YSYEKL. The CDR3 contains 13 residues. In nucleotides, the CDR3 is TGCGCCAGCAGCCAAGGGGGACTTCCGGCGCAGTTCTTC. Amino acids: CASSQGGLPAQFF.

The J gene is TRBJ2-1, the V gene TRBV7-6; 7 nucleotides match TRBD2. This CDR3 spans 16 amino acids. Germline-derived CDR1 and CDR2 are SGHVS and FNYEAQ. J was trimmed by 4 bases and V by 1 base; bases with no gene match: 7. DNA of the CDR3: TGTGCCAGCAGCTTAGTTGCTAGCGGATCATACAATGAGCAGTTCTTC. Protein product: CASSLVASGSYNEQFF.

The CDR3 DNA reads as TGTGCCAGCAGTTTAGCACAGGAGTCCTATGGCTACACCTTC. Amino acids: CASSLAQESYGYTF. This chain links TRBV28 with TRBJ1-2; a possible D gene is TRBD1 (5 bases). The CDR3 contains 14 residues. The V and J ends lost 2 bases and 4 bases respectively, with 11 bases between them. Germline V gene sequence: CDR1 MDHEN, CDR2 SYDVKM.

This chain connects TRBV30 to TRBJ1-2; tentative D call: TRBD1 (6 bases). The CDR3 spans 18 residues. Looked up from germline, CDR1 is GTSNPN and CDR2 is SVGIG (reference sequence). V lost 8 bases and J lost 5, with 33 bases in between. This CDR3 is CASSGSLGGAGFDYGYTF. CDR3 DNA: TGTGCCAGCTCCGGGAGCTTGGGGGGGGCAGGGTTTGATTATGGCTACACCTTC.

This chain joins TRBV7-2 and TRBJ1-2; TRBD1 matches 8 bases. From germline, CDR1 is SGHTA and CDR2 FQGNSA. The CDR3 spans 15 residues. J was trimmed by 0 bases and V by 5 bases; bases with no gene match: 5. CDR3 in DNA: TGTGCCAGCAGCCCTGGGACAGGACCTAACTATGGCTACACCTTC. Its protein product is CASSPGTGPNYGYTF.